Shown below are 24 T cell receptor beta chains from a single sample sequenced in a study of T cells in Graves' hyperthyroidism and ophthalmopathy. Amplified TCR beta CDR3 regions derived from RNA transcripts. TCR CDR3 underwent first-round RT-PCR with the HTBI primer set. TCRdb reprocessed the multiplex PCR reads with MiXCR, giving one entry per CDR3 protein. The sample has 480,000 or so distinct CDR3 sequences, about 45% seen once. The sample consisted of peripheral blood or thyroid tissue (not recorded which). The receptors were sampled from an adult woman with Graves' disease, either hyperthyroidism or ophthalmopathy (not recorded which).

There are many counts of this clonotype. This chain joins TRBV20-1 and TRBJ2-7; D is unresolved. Trimming removed 0 bases at V and 5 bases at J, with 11 bases between. Germline values: CDR1 DFQATT, CDR2 SNEGSKA (reference sequence). CDR3 length: 13 amino acids. The CDR3 reads CSARDAFGNEQYF. CDR3 sequence (DNA): TGCAGTGCTAGAGACGCCTTTGGGAACGAGCAGTACTTC.

This rearrangement joins TRBV9 to TRBJ2-7, with D perhaps TRBD2 (5 bases). The CDR3 contains 14 residues. The V end was cut by 4 bases, the J end by 5 bases, with 16 bases between. Germline CDR1 and CDR2: SGDLS and YYNGEE. The CDR3 reads CASSSPGTSHEQYF. As DNA, the CDR3 is TGTGCCAGCAGCTCCCCGGGAACAAGTCACGAGCAGTACTTC.

A few counts support this clonotype. The V call is TRBV20-1, the J call TRBJ1-2; TRBD1 is a possible D gene (5 bases). This CDR3 comprises 14 residues. The germline V and J ends were trimmed by 1 base and 3 bases, with 12 bases remaining between them. Germline CDR1 and CDR2: DFQATT and SNEGSKA (reference sequence). CDR3 in amino acids: CSARAQGVHYGYTF. CDR3 DNA: TGCAGTGCTAGAGCTCAGGGAGTCCACTATGGCTACACCTTC.

This chain links TRBV7-9 with TRBJ1-2, with 7 bases aligning to TRBD1. This CDR3 contains 16 residues. V shed 5 bases and J 0 bases; nucleotides not matched to a gene: 9. CDR1 and CDR2 (germline): SEHNR, FQNEAQ (reference sequence). The CDR3 here is CASSPWDRTTNYGYTF. The CDR3 DNA reads as TGTGCCAGCAGCCCTTGGGACAGAACTACTAACTATGGCTACACCTTC.

There are many counts of this clonotype. CDR3 in amino acids: CASSLNRGRGNQPQHF. The CDR3 DNA is TGTGCCAGCAGTCTTAACAGGGGGCGAGGCAATCAGCCCCAGCATTTT. The chain links TRBV7-2 to TRBJ1-5, with 9 nucleotides matching TRBD1. The CDR3 runs 16 residues. CDR1 and CDR2 from the germline V gene are SGHTA and FQGNSA. With 6 bases clipped from V and 2 bases from J, the junction kept 8 bases outside the gene matches.

The chain joins TRBV14 to TRBJ2-7, with 8 bases identical to TRBD1. CDR1 SGHDN and CDR2 FVKESK come from the germline V gene. The CDR3 is made up of 14 amino acids. V trimming: 1 base; J trimming: 7 bases; junction bases outside the gene matches: 6. The CDR3 reads CASSQAGGSGEQYF. The CDR3 DNA is TGTGCCAGCAGCCAAGCAGGGGGCTCGGGAGAGCAGTACTTC.

Points on this clonotype: A much larger clone is a single base away; this may be a read error. This chain links TRBV7-2 with TRBJ1-5; 8 bases agree with TRBD1. CDR1 is SGHTA, CDR2 FQGNSA, per germline. The CDR3 loop spans 16 amino acids. CDR3 sequence (DNA): TGTGCCAGCAGCATATCCGGACAGGGCAGCAATCGGCCCCAGCATTTT. This codes for CASSISGQGSNRPQHF.

This clonotype appeared many times. The gene calls are TRBV20-1 and TRBJ1-4, with D possibly matching TRBD1 (6 bases). Deletions cut 6 bases from V and 3 bases from J, with 8 bases between. Germline assignment: CDR1 DFQATT and CDR2 SNEGSKA (reference sequence). The CDR3 totals 12 residues. Written as DNA, the CDR3 is TGCAGTGCCCGGGGGCCTAATGAAAAACTGTTTTTT. Translating it yields CSARGPNEKLFF.

This clonotype was recorded at least ten times. This chain links TRBV29-1 with TRBJ2-7; D possibly corresponds to TRBD1 (6 bases). Germline assignment: CDR1 SQVTM and CDR2 ANQGSEA. With 0 bases removed from V and 3 bases from J, the gap between germline ends came to 18 bases. The CDR3 totals 16 residues. The CDR3 loop is CSVEDGQRGRNYEQYF. In nucleotides, the CDR3 is TGCAGCGTTGAAGATGGACAGAGAGGCCGAAACTACGAGCAGTACTTC.

This clonotype was counted a few times. This may arise from a read error, as a much more abundant clone is one base away. The chain joins TRBV9 to TRBJ1-1; D is undetermined. V was clipped by 6 bases and J by 0 bases, with 15 bases between them. CDR3 size: 15 residues. The germline gives CDR1 SGDLS, CDR2 YYNGEE. DNA of the CDR3: TGTGCCAGCAACCAGGAAGGGAGCATGAACACTGAAGCTTTCTTT. This encodes CASNQEGSMNTEAFF. Variable domain in full (rest from reference TRBV9 and TRBJ1-1): DSGVTQTPKHLITATGQRVTLRCSPRSGDLSVYWYQQSLDQGLQFLIQYYNGEERAKGNILERFSAQQFPDLHSELNLSSLELGDSALYFCASNQEGSMNTEAFFGQGTRLTVV.

The chain is built from TRBV29-1 and TRBJ1-5, with a weak D call TRBD1 (5 bases). The V gene's germline CDR1 is SQVTM and CDR2 ANQGSEA. With 3 bases removed from V and 4 bases from J, the gap between germline ends came to 13 bases. The CDR3 covers 14 residues. The CDR3 loop is CSVEIGTGNQPQHF. The CDR3 DNA reads TGCAGCGTTGAGATAGGGACGGGAAATCAGCCCCAGCATTTT. Drawing the rest from reference TRBV29-1 and TRBJ1-5, the complete variable domain is SAVISQKPSRDICQRGTSLTIQCQVDSQVTMMFWYRQQPGQSLTLIATANQGSEATYESGFVIDKFPISRPNLTFSTLTVSNMSPEDSSIYLCSVEIGTGNQPQHFGDGTRLSIL.

A remark on this clonotype: The conserved closing phenylalanine or tryptophan is absent in this CDR3, likely reflecting a read error. The DNA is left out, because the CDR3 cannot be placed on it with certainty; the CDR3 is given as TCRdb lists it. J is TRBJ2-2 and V is TRBV9. Per germline, CDR1 SGDLS and CDR2 YYNGEE. The CDR3 length is 9 residues, termini included. The CDR3 sequence is CASSVGVAN.

The chain links TRBV7-8 to TRBJ2-7, with TRBD2 matching 11 bases. CDR3 length equals 17 residues. Germline CDR1 SGHVS, CDR2 FQNEAQ. With 2 bases clipped from V and 7 bases from J, the junction kept 13 bases outside the gene matches. This CDR3 is CASSLMAVAGGPGEQYF. CDR3 DNA sequence: TGTGCCAGCAGCTTAATGGCCGTAGCGGGAGGGCCGGGTGAGCAGTACTTC.

This chain joins TRBV4-2 and TRBJ1-2; unclear D gene. Trimming cost V 3 bases and J 8 bases, with 13 bases left between them. CDR1 and CDR2 from the germline V gene are LGHNA and YNFKEQ. The CDR3 covers 13 residues. The CDR3 region is CASSHRESWGYTF. CDR3 bases: TGTGCCAGCAGCCACCGGGAATCGTGGGGCTACACCTTC.

This clonotype was recorded once. V usage is TRBV29-1 and J usage is TRBJ2-7; D perhaps matches TRBD1 (7 bases). The CDR3 extends over 13 amino acids. V lost 8 bases to trimming and J lost 3 bases, with 17 bases between them. Germline CDR1 reads SQVTM; CDR2 reads ANQGSEA. CDR3 amino acids: CSFGSGGFYEQYF. CDR3 nucleotide sequence: TGCAGCTTCGGATCAGGGGGGTTCTACGAGCAGTACTTC.

The CDR3 DNA is TGTGCCAGCGAGAAGGACACTGAAGCTTTCTTT. This codes for CASEKDTEAFF. The chain recombines TRBV7-9 with TRBJ1-1; D not certain. Trimming removed 8 bases at V and 3 bases at J, with 7 bases between. The CDR3 is 11 amino acids. Germline CDR1 and CDR2: SEHNR and FQNEAQ (reference sequence).

This clonotype has only a few counts. The chain joins TRBV2 to TRBJ2-2; 7 bases line up with TRBD1. Germline V gives CDR1 SNHLY, CDR2 FYNNEI. With 6 bases clipped from V and 6 bases from J, the junction kept 7 bases outside the gene matches. This CDR3 region has 14 residues. The CDR3 DNA reads as TGTGCCAGCAGAGGGACAGAAGGCTCCGGGGAGCTGTTTTTT. This sequence encodes CASRGTEGSGELFF. Looking up the rest from reference TRBV2 and TRBJ2-2 gives the full variable domain: EPEVTQTPSHQVTQMGQEVILRCVPISNHLYFYWYRQILGQKVEFLVSFYNNEISEKSEIFDDQFSVERPDGSNFTLKIRSTKLEDSAMYFCASRGTEGSGELFFGEGSRLTVL.

The V gene is TRBV2, the J gene TRBJ2-3; 9 bases map to TRBD2. The V gene's germline CDR1 is SNHLY and CDR2 FYNNEI. V was clipped by 5 bases and J by 4 bases; unmatched bases: 13. This CDR3 spans 17 amino acids. The CDR3 sequence: CASSYDRREGLSDTQYF. CDR3 nucleotide sequence: TGTGCCAGCAGTTACGATCGGCGGGAGGGCCTGTCAGATACGCAGTATTTT. Complete variable domain (other parts from reference TRBV2 and TRBJ2-3): EPEVTQTPSHQVTQMGQEVILRCVPISNHLYFYWYRQILGQKVEFLVSFYNNEISEKSEIFDDQFSVERPDGSNFTLKIRSTKLEDSAMYFCASSYDRREGLSDTQYFGPGTRLTVL.

This clonotype showed up many times. V is TRBV20-1 and J is TRBJ1-2; 8 bases align to TRBD1. J was trimmed by 2 bases and V by 6 bases; bases with no gene match: 8. This CDR3 is built from 14 residues. Per germline, CDR1 DFQATT and CDR2 SNEGSKA (reference sequence). The CDR3 region has the DNA TGCAGTGCCGATCGGACAGGGCCAAACTATGGCTACACCTTC. This gives the protein CSADRTGPNYGYTF.

This clonotype was seen only a few times. The J gene is TRBJ1-6, the V gene TRBV2; TRBD1 might be the D (6 bases). This CDR3 comprises 14 residues. The germline V and J ends were trimmed by 10 bases and 9 bases, with 19 bases remaining between them. Germline lookup yields CDR1 SNHLY and CDR2 FYNNEI. Here the CDR3 reads CATEGGDKSSPLHF. For the CDR3, the DNA is TGTGCCACCGAAGGAGGGGACAAAAGTTCACCCCTCCACTTT.

This clonotype occurred a few times. This rearrangement joins TRBV7-8 to TRBJ1-5; D gene unclear. Germline V CDR1 and CDR2: SGHVS, FQNEAQ. The CDR3 is 13 amino acids. V was trimmed by 1 base and J by 6 bases, leaving 7 bases between them. CDR3 sequence reads: CASSLDGRQPQHF. The CDR3 DNA reads as TGTGCCAGCAGCTTAGATGGACGTCAGCCCCAGCATTTT.

This chain links TRBV15 with TRBJ1-1; a weak D match, TRBD1 (6 bases). Trimming took 5 bases from V and 0 from J, leaving 10 bases between them. This CDR3 region has 14 residues. Germline V gene sequence: CDR1 LNHNV, CDR2 YYDKDF (reference sequence). CDR3 protein: CATSWGQMNTEAFF. DNA of the CDR3: TGTGCCACCAGCTGGGGACAAATGAACACTGAAGCTTTCTTT.

The CDR3 region is CATSGLANRQETQYF. In DNA form, the CDR3 reads TGTGCCACCAGTGGGCTAGCGAATCGACAAGAGACCCAGTACTTC. The chain combines TRBV19 with TRBJ2-5; possibly TRBD2 for D (6 bases). The CDR3 is 15 residues long. V lost 10 bases and J 2 bases, leaving 20 bases between the germline ends. Germline CDR1 is LNHDA and CDR2 is SQIVND (reference sequence).

The genes are TRBV5-1 and TRBJ1-5; possible D gene TRBD1, 5 bases. The V end was cut by 0 bases, the J end by 10 bases, with 11 bases between. The CDR3 is made up of 13 amino acids. Germline CDR1 SGHRS, CDR2 YFSETQ. CDR3 nucleotide sequence: TGCGCCAGCAGCTTGGACAGGAATTCACCCCAGCATTTT. Translating it yields CASSLDRNSPQHF.